Presented here are 29 T cell receptor beta chains from one specimen sequenced in a study of CD8 T cells in Susac syndrome. Roughly 0.45 to 1 ug RNA was reverse transcribed with random hexamers. TCRdb re-derived calls from the immunoSEQ multiplex PCR reads in MiXCR, one entry per CDR3 protein. The sample holds some 250,000 distinct CDR3 sequences; around 96% are singletons and the top ten take around 0.1%. Input material: CD4+ T cells from PBMCs. These receptors originate from a human donor with Susac syndrome.

The chain uses TRBV25-1 and TRBJ2-1; no clear D gene. The CDR3 totals 14 residues. V shed 2 bases and J shed 3 bases, with 8 bases lying between them. CDR1 is MGHDK, CDR2 SYGVNS, per germline. The chain's CDR3 is CASSERLRYNEQFF. The CDR3 region has the DNA TGTGCCAGCAGTGAACGGCTACGCTACAATGAGCAGTTCTTC.

This clonotype came up once. The chain couples TRBV29-1 to TRBJ2-7; 8 bases match TRBD1. The CDR3 contains 15 residues. Germline lookup yields CDR1 SQVTM and CDR2 ANQGSEA. J was trimmed by 2 bases and V by 2 bases; bases with no gene match: 8. CDR3 residues: CSVERAGTGAYEQYF. DNA for the CDR3: TGCAGCGTTGAAAGGGCCGGGACAGGAGCCTACGAGCAGTACTTC.

This chain links TRBV3-1 with TRBJ2-5; D is unresolved. V was clipped by 1 base and J by 1 base, with 7 bases between them. The CDR3 sequence is 14 residues long. In germline, CDR1 is LGHDT, CDR2 YNNKEL (reference sequence). The CDR3 reads CASSQVASQETQYF. DNA of the CDR3: TGTGCCAGCAGCCAAGTAGCCAGCCAAGAGACCCAGTACTTC.

The chain uses TRBV6-1 and TRBJ2-7; D is uncertain. CDR3 length: 13 residues. The germline V gene has CDR1 MNHNS and CDR2 SASEGT. The V and J ends lost 4 bases and 6 bases respectively, with 13 bases between them. The DNA of the CDR3 is TGTGCCAGCAGTGGGGAACTCCGGCTCGAGCAGTACTTC. It is translated as CASSGELRLEQYF.

The V gene is TRBV29-1, the J gene TRBJ1-1; D remains ambiguous. V lost 2 bases to trimming and J lost 5 bases, with 6 bases between them. The CDR3 consists of 11 residues. In germline, CDR1 is SQVTM, CDR2 ANQGSEA. CDR3 sequence (DNA): TGCAGCGTTGAATCGACTACTGAAGCTTTCTTT. Its translation: CSVESTTEAFF.

The rearrangement joins TRBV19 to TRBJ2-6, with D unclear. Per germline, CDR1 LNHDA and CDR2 SQIVND (reference sequence). This CDR3 has 15 residues. V lost 6 bases to trimming and J lost 0 bases, with 9 bases between them. In DNA, the CDR3 is TGTGCCAGTAGATTCCTCAACTCTGGGGCCAACGTCCTGACTTTC. Amino acid sequence: CASRFLNSGANVLTF.

The chain recombines TRBV18 with TRBJ1-4, with 9 positions matching TRBD1. After removal of 1 base from V and 8 bases from J, the junction contained 11 bases not matched to a gene. The CDR3 totals 17 residues. CDR1 KGHSH and CDR2 LQKENI come from the germline V gene. Here the CDR3 reads CASSPRPSGGQGEKLFF. CDR3 sequence (DNA): TGTGCCAGCTCACCACGGCCCTCGGGGGGACAGGGCGAAAAACTGTTTTTT.

This clonotype has only one observation. The J gene is TRBJ2-3, the V gene TRBV30; 13 bases are a match to TRBD2. The CDR3 runs to 17 residues. CDR1 and CDR2 (germline): GTSNPN, SVGIG (reference sequence). V gave up 8 bases and J gave up 2 bases; unmatched junction bases: 13. CDR3 region: CAGDGQGLAGSTDTQYF. In DNA form, the CDR3 reads TGTGCCGGGGACGGACAGGGACTAGCGGGATCCACAGATACGCAGTATTTT. The whole variable domain, remainder taken from reference TRBV30 and TRBJ2-3, is SQTIHQWPATLVQPVGSPLSLECTVEGTSNPNLYWYRQAAGRGLQLLFYSVGIGQISSEVPQNLSASRPQDRQFILSSKKLLLSDSGFYLCAGDGQGLAGSTDTQYFGPGTRLTVL.

The chain couples TRBV20-1 to TRBJ1-2; D gene ambiguous. Germline assignment: CDR1 DFQATT and CDR2 SNEGSKA (reference sequence). The CDR3 is 13 residues long. V was pared by 6 bases and J by 6 bases, with 17 bases between. The CDR3 loop is CSAAAVYLDGYTF. CDR3 DNA: TGCAGTGCCGCCGCGGTGTATTTGGATGGCTACACCTTC.

The rearrangement links TRBV18 to TRBJ2-3, with 9 bases that match TRBD2. Germline assignment: CDR1 KGHSH and CDR2 LQKENI. The CDR3 loop spans 17 amino acids. V shed 2 bases and J 2 bases; nucleotides not matched to a gene: 8. CDR3 amino acids: CASSPWGASGTTDTQYF. CDR3 nucleotides: TGTGCCAGCTCACCATGGGGGGCTAGCGGGACCACAGATACGCAGTATTTT.

The genes are TRBV9 and TRBJ1-1; D is unresolved. The V end was cut by 6 bases, the J end by 9 bases, with 6 bases between. This CDR3 contains 9 residues. Germline V gene lookup returns CDR1 SGDLS and CDR2 YYNGEE. This CDR3 reads CASTYKAFF. CDR3 sequence (DNA): TGTGCCAGCACCTACAAAGCTTTCTTT.

The chain combines TRBV30 with TRBJ2-1; D possibly corresponds to TRBD2 (6 bases). The length of the CDR3 is 15 residues. Trimming cost V 3 bases and J 7 bases, with 19 bases left between them. The germline V gene has CDR1 GTSNPN and CDR2 SVGIG (reference sequence). CDR3 protein: CAWSSQAGGWNEQFF. As DNA, the CDR3 is TGTGCCTGGAGCTCGCAGGCAGGAGGGTGGAATGAGCAGTTCTTC.

The table lists this clonotype with a few counts. In DNA form, the CDR3 reads TGCAGCGTTGGGGCCCACAGGGGACTAGCTGGCAATGAGCAGTTCTTC. Translating gives CSVGAHRGLAGNEQFF. J is TRBJ2-1 and V is TRBV29-1, with TRBD2 matching 9 bases. With 4 bases clipped from V and 6 bases from J, the junction kept 13 bases outside the gene matches. There are 16 residues in the CDR3. Germline V lookup: CDR1 SQVTM, CDR2 ANQGSEA.

This clonotype turned up a few times. The CDR3 DNA sequence: TGTGCCAGCAGTTTATCCACAGGGGCCTACGAGCAGTACTTC. This gives the protein CASSLSTGAYEQYF. The V gene is TRBV12-3 or TRBV12-4, the J gene TRBJ2-7; 7 positions match TRBD1. CDR3 length: 14 residues. V was clipped by 2 bases and J by 2 bases; unmatched bases: 3.

In DNA, the CDR3 is TGTGCCAGCAGCCCGCCTGGGGAGGAGCAGTACTTC. It translates to CASSPPGEEQYF. The chain links TRBV3-1 to TRBJ2-7; perhaps TRBD2 as D (5 bases). The CDR3 loop spans 12 amino acids. The germline V and J ends were trimmed by 4 bases and 7 bases, with 11 bases remaining between them. Germline CDR1 LGHDT, CDR2 YNNKEL (reference sequence).

The rearrangement uses TRBV11-2 and TRBJ2-7, with a possible D match to TRBD1 (5 bases). The CDR3 has 13 amino acids. V lost 4 bases and J 10 bases, leaving 17 bases between the germline ends. Germline V lookup: CDR1 SGHAT, CDR2 FQNNGV. The CDR3 spells CASSSRQNIIQYF. CDR3 nucleotides: TGTGCCAGCAGCTCTCGACAGAACATAATTCAGTACTTC.

The V call is TRBV3-1, the J call TRBJ2-3, with D perhaps matching TRBD1 (5 bases). This CDR3 has 14 amino acids. V lost 9 bases and J 4 bases, leaving 17 bases between the germline ends. CDR1 LGHDT and CDR2 YNNKEL come from the germline V gene (reference sequence). CDR3 in amino acids: CASATGGRPDTQYF. CDR3 DNA sequence: TGTGCCAGTGCAACAGGTGGACGGCCAGATACGCAGTATTTT.

V gene TRBV20-1 combines with J gene TRBJ2-7, with 7 bases matching TRBD1. Germline V gene data show CDR1 as DFQATT and CDR2 as SNEGSKA (reference sequence). This CDR3 contains 14 residues. V shed 3 bases and J 4 bases; nucleotides not matched to a gene: 9. This CDR3 reads CSASPHRGGYEQYF. CDR3 sequence (DNA): TGCAGTGCTAGTCCCCACAGGGGTGGATACGAGCAGTACTTC.

The rearrangement joins TRBV20-1 to TRBJ2-3; D gene uncertain. From germline, CDR1 is DFQATT and CDR2 SNEGSKA (reference sequence). Trimming cost V 0 bases and J 4 bases, with 5 bases left between them. This CDR3 has 12 amino acids. CDR3 sequence reads: CSAREVSDTQYF. The CDR3 coding sequence is TGCAGTGCTAGAGAGGTATCAGATACGCAGTATTTT.

The J gene is TRBJ2-4, the V gene TRBV15; D tentatively reads TRBD1 or TRBD2 (6 bases each). V was cut by 0 bases and J by 1 base, with 13 bases left in between. Germline V gene lookup returns CDR1 LNHNV and CDR2 YYDKDF (reference sequence). The CDR3 is made up of 17 amino acids. CDR3 in amino acids: CATSRDKGGAAKNIQYF. CDR3 coding DNA: TGTGCCACCAGCAGAGATAAGGGGGGCGCCGCCAAAAACATTCAGTACTTC.

This clonotype was picked up one time. The rearrangement joins TRBV28 to TRBJ1-2, with D possibly matching TRBD1 (5 bases). Trimming cost V 4 bases and J 6 bases, with 18 bases left between them. The germline V gene has CDR1 MDHEN and CDR2 SYDVKM. CDR3 length: 15 residues. CDR3 sequence: CASSSYGAGVNGYTF. The DNA for the CDR3 is TGTGCCAGCAGTTCATATGGGGCGGGGGTAAATGGCTACACCTTC.

The chain joins TRBV6-2 or TRBV6-3 to TRBJ2-3; D may be TRBD1 (5 bases). Germline V gene lookup returns CDR1 MNHEY and CDR2 SVGEGT. V dropped 6 bases and J dropped 0 bases, with 10 bases sitting between them. The CDR3 spans 14 residues. CDR3 residues: CASSYQGSTDTQYF. The CDR3 bases are TGTGCCAGCAGCTACCAGGGAAGCACAGATACGCAGTATTTT.

The chain has TRBV21-1 and TRBJ2-7. TRBV21-1 has pseudogene status. This CDR3 comprises 13 residues. Here the CDR3 DNA reads TGTGCCAGCAGCCGTTGGGCAGTATACGAGCAGTACTTC. Translating gives CASSRWAVYEQYF.

The chain is built from TRBV28 and TRBJ2-3; 10 bases fit TRBD1. The CDR3 is 15 residues long. Per the germline V gene, CDR1 is MDHEN and CDR2 is SYDVKM. V dropped 8 bases and J dropped 5; count of bases not matched to a gene: 10. The CDR3 sequence is CASSRQGATRDTQYF. The CDR3 DNA reads as TGTGCCAGCTCAAGACAGGGGGCGACCCGAGATACGCAGTATTTT.

The V gene is TRBV9, the J gene TRBJ2-7; unclear D gene. Looked up from germline, CDR1 is SGDLS and CDR2 is YYNGEE. CDR3 length: 14 residues. The V end lost 0 bases, the J end lost 2 bases, and 9 bases lay between the germline ends. CDR3: CASSVAPSTYEQYF. The CDR3 bases are TGTGCCAGCAGCGTAGCACCTTCGACCTACGAGCAGTACTTC.

The chain recombines TRBV7-8 with TRBJ1-5; D unresolved. Trimming removed 5 bases at V and 2 bases at J, with 16 bases between. Germline-derived CDR1 and CDR2 are SGHVS and FQNEAQ. The length of the CDR3 is 16 residues. Here the CDR3 reads CASSLPDTSGNQPQHF. CDR3 DNA sequence: TGTGCCAGCAGCCTTCCAGACACGTCCGGCAATCAGCCCCAGCATTTT.

This clonotype was detected only once. The J gene is TRBJ2-1, the V gene TRBV9; D is unclear. CDR1 and CDR2 (germline): SGDLS, YYNGEE. CDR3 size: 11 residues. Trimming removed 5 bases from V and 10 bases from J, with 10 bases in between. CDR3: CASSINYEQFF. The CDR3 bases are TGTGCCAGCAGTATCAACTACGAGCAGTTCTTC.

The rearrangement links TRBV30 to TRBJ2-4, with unresolved D. The CDR3 totals 15 residues. Germline assignment: CDR1 GTSNPN and CDR2 SVGIG (reference sequence). Trimming shortened V by 1 base and J by 0 bases, and 10 bases separated the two germline ends. The CDR3 spells CAWSGHLLAKNIQYF. The CDR3 DNA follows: TGTGCCTGGAGTGGACACTTACTAGCCAAAAACATTCAGTACTTC.

The rearrangement uses TRBV9 and TRBJ1-5, with D possibly matching TRBD1 (5 bases). Trimming shortened V by 4 bases and J by 6 bases, and 20 bases separated the two germline ends. The length of the CDR3 is 16 residues. The germline gives CDR1 SGDLS, CDR2 YYNGEE. CDR3 loop: CASSPRVPPGGQPQHF. Here the CDR3 DNA reads TGTGCCAGCAGCCCCCGCGTTCCCCCGGGGGGTCAGCCCCAGCATTTT. The complete variable domain, with remaining parts taken from reference TRBV9 and TRBJ1-5, reads DSGVTQTPKHLITATGQRVTLRCSPRSGDLSVYWYQQSLDQGLQFLIQYYNGEERAKGNILERFSAQQFPDLHSELNLSSLELGDSALYFCASSPRVPPGGQPQHFGDGTRLSIL.